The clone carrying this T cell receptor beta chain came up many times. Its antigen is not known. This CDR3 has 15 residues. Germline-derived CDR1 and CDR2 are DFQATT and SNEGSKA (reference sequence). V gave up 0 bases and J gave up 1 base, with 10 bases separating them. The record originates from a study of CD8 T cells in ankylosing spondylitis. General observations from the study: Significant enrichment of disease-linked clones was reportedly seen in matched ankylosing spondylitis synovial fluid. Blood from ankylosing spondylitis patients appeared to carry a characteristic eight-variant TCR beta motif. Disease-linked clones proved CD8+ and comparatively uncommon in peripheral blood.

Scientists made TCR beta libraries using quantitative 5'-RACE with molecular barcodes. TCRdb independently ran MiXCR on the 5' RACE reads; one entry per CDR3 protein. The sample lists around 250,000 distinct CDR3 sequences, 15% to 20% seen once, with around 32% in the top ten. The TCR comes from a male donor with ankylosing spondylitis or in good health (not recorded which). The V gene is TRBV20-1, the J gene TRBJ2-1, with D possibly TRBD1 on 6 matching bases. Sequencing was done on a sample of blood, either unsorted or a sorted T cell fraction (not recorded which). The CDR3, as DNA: TGCAGTGCTAGAGAACTGGACAGTTCCTACAATGAGCAGTTCTTC. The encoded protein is CSARELDSSYNEQFF.